These T cell receptor beta chains were read from a single sample in a study of human T cells and chemical hapten exposure. Using its own MiXCR run on the RACE reads, TCRdb lists one record per CDR3 protein. The sample records 380,000 or so distinct CDR3 sequences, approximately 5.1% being singletons. The specimen was whole blood, collected in connection with sensitization to the hapten diphenylcyclopropenone (DPC). These receptors were collected from a woman between 50 and 59 years old with alopecia areata. Some clones in this sample may be carry-over from other donors' samples. Each CDR3 is given with its conserved first and last residue. A D gene is named only where the DNA matches it firmly. Part of the rows lack a size; the others show once, few, many or a class for expanded clones.

clone_size: -
v_call: TRBV7-9
j_call: TRBJ1-4
d_call: TRBD1
cdr3_nt: TGTGCCAGCAGCTCCTACCAGGGGGCGAATGAAAAACTGTTTTTT
cdr3_aa: CASSSYQGANEKLFF

clone_size: -
v_call: TRBV9
j_call: TRBJ2-3
d_call: TRBD2
cdr3_nt: TGTGCCAGCAGCGGGGGCCGTGGTAGCGGGGATGGAGATACGCAGTATTTT
cdr3_aa: CASSGGRGSGDGDTQYF

clone_size: few
v_call: TRBV2
j_call: TRBJ2-7
d_call: -
cdr3_nt: TGTGCCAGCAGCGGCGGGCGCTACGAGCAGTACTTC
cdr3_aa: CASSGGRYEQYF

clone_size: many
v_call: TRBV10-3
j_call: TRBJ1-2
d_call: -
cdr3_nt: TGTGCCATCGAAGGAGGAGGGGCTGGCTATGGCTACACCTTC
cdr3_aa: CAIEGGGAGYGYTF

clone_size: few
v_call: TRBV18
j_call: TRBJ2-6
d_call: -
cdr3_nt: TGTGCCAGCTCACCAAAGGGAGGCTCTGGGGCCAACGTCCTGACTTTC
cdr3_aa: CASSPKGGSGANVLTF

clone_size: -
v_call: TRBV12-3/TRBV12-4
j_call: TRBJ2-1
d_call: -
cdr3_nt: TGTGCCAGCAGTCTTAATACCCCCCGGGAGCAGTTCTTC
cdr3_aa: CASSLNTPREQFF

clone_size: many
v_call: TRBV29-1
j_call: TRBJ1-2
d_call: -
cdr3_nt: TGCAGCGTTATATCGGGGGCGGGTGGCTACACCTTC
cdr3_aa: CSVISGAGGYTF

clone_size: many
v_call: TRBV5-1
j_call: TRBJ2-2
d_call: -
cdr3_nt: TGCGCCAGCAGCTTGGCCAGGGGTACTGACACCGGGGAGCTGTTTTTT
cdr3_aa: CASSLARGTDTGELFF

clone_size: many
v_call: TRBV2
j_call: TRBJ1-4
d_call: -
cdr3_nt: TGTGCCAGCAGCGTGGAGGTTCTCGGCACTAATGAAAAACTGTTTTTT
cdr3_aa: CASSVEVLGTNEKLFF

clone_size: few
v_call: TRBV5-1
j_call: TRBJ2-6
d_call: -
cdr3_nt: TGCGCCAGCAGCTCCGGACGTGCCAACGTCCTGACTTTC
cdr3_aa: CASSSGRANVLTF

clone_size: -
v_call: TRBV7-2
j_call: TRBJ1-4
d_call: -
cdr3_nt: TGTGCCAGCAGAGTCCTACCGGATGAAAAACTGTTTTTT
cdr3_aa: CASRVLPDEKLFF

clone_size: many
v_call: TRBV6-5
j_call: TRBJ2-7
d_call: -
cdr3_nt: TGTGCCACCTTTGGGCGGGACGGGTACGAGCAGTACTTC
cdr3_aa: CATFGRDGYEQYF

clone_size: many
v_call: TRBV12-3/TRBV12-4
j_call: TRBJ1-2
d_call: -
cdr3_nt: TGTGCCAGCAGTGCCCGGGCCCGGCAGGGCTATGGCTACACCTTC
cdr3_aa: CASSARARQGYGYTF

clone_size: -
v_call: TRBV5-6
j_call: TRBJ2-7
d_call: TRBD1
cdr3_nt: TGTGCCAGCAGGCGGGACAGGGGTAACTCCTACGAGCAGTACTTC
cdr3_aa: CASRRDRGNSYEQYF

clone_size: -
v_call: TRBV29-1
j_call: TRBJ2-7
d_call: TRBD2
cdr3_nt: TGCAGCGTTGGGGACTACAGCTCCTACGAGCAGTACTTC
cdr3_aa: CSVGDYSSYEQYF

clone_size: many
v_call: TRBV4-1
j_call: TRBJ2-3
d_call: -
cdr3_nt: TGCGCCAGCAGCCGTTTAGGACTACGCACAGATACGCAGTATTTT
cdr3_aa: CASSRLGLRTDTQYF

clone_size: many
v_call: TRBV7-2
j_call: TRBJ2-4
d_call: -
cdr3_nt: TGTGCCAGCAGCTTAAGTGCGCTAGCCAAAAACATTCAGTACTTC
cdr3_aa: CASSLSALAKNIQYF

clone_size: many
v_call: TRBV6-5
j_call: TRBJ2-7
d_call: -
cdr3_nt: TGTGCCAGCAGTTCCGGATTTAAAAACGAGCAGTACTTC
cdr3_aa: CASSSGFKNEQYF

clone_size: many
v_call: TRBV4-1
j_call: TRBJ1-5
d_call: -
cdr3_nt: TGCGCCAGCAGCCAAGATCAGGCAGGAGGGAGTCAGCCCCAGCATTTT
cdr3_aa: CASSQDQAGGSQPQHF

clone_size: -
v_call: TRBV29-1
j_call: TRBJ1-1
d_call: TRBD1
cdr3_nt: TGCAGCGTTGATGACAGGGGTTGGACTGAAGCTTTCTTT
cdr3_aa: CSVDDRGWTEAFF

clone_size: many
v_call: TRBV7-3
j_call: TRBJ1-1
d_call: -
cdr3_nt: TGTGCCAGCAGCTTATTCCCAGGGGCCTATGAAGCTTTCTTT
cdr3_aa: CASSLFPGAYEAFF

clone_size: many
v_call: TRBV14
j_call: TRBJ2-4
d_call: -
cdr3_nt: TGTGCCAGCAGCCAAGGACGGATGGGAAACATTCAGTACTTC
cdr3_aa: CASSQGRMGNIQYF

clone_size: -
v_call: TRBV7-9
j_call: TRBJ2-7
d_call: -
cdr3_nt: TGTGCCAGCAGCTCCTCAGCAATTCCTTTTGGAGAGCAGTACTTC
cdr3_aa: CASSSSAIPFGEQYF

clone_size: few
v_call: TRBV29-1
j_call: TRBJ1-1
d_call: -
cdr3_nt: TGCAGCGTAGGGACACCCAACACTGAAGCTTTCTTT
cdr3_aa: CSVGTPNTEAFF

clone_size: few
v_call: TRBV11-1
j_call: TRBJ2-7
d_call: -
cdr3_nt: TGTGCCAGCAGCGGACGGGGAGCCTACGAGCAGTACTTC
cdr3_aa: CASSGRGAYEQYF

clone_size: many
v_call: TRBV7-9
j_call: TRBJ2-7
d_call: TRBD1
cdr3_nt: TGTGCCAGCAGCTTAGCAGAGGACAGGTTTCGGCAGTACTTC
cdr3_aa: CASSLAEDRFRQYF

clone_size: few
v_call: TRBV6-1
j_call: TRBJ1-5
d_call: -
cdr3_nt: TGTGCCAGCAGTGAAGTACCGACAGATCAGCCCCAGCATTTT
cdr3_aa: CASSEVPTDQPQHF

clone_size: many
v_call: TRBV11-2
j_call: TRBJ2-1
d_call: -
cdr3_nt: TGTGCCAGCAGCTCCGCTCCCGACAATGAGCAGTTCTTC
cdr3_aa: CASSSAPDNEQFF

clone_size: -
v_call: TRBV28
j_call: TRBJ1-2
d_call: -
cdr3_nt: TGTGCCAGCAGTTCCCAAGACAGGTCTTTTAACTATGGCTACACCTTC
cdr3_aa: CASSSQDRSFNYGYTF

clone_size: many
v_call: TRBV21-1
j_call: TRBJ2-4
d_call: -
cdr3_nt: TGTGCCAATATGCTATGGGAAGACAAAAACATTCAGTACTTC
cdr3_aa: CANMLWEDKNIQYF

clone_size: many
v_call: TRBV7-9
j_call: TRBJ2-5
d_call: -
cdr3_nt: TGTGCCAGCAGCGCGTCCGGGGACCAGTACTTC
cdr3_aa: CASSASGDQYF

clone_size: -
v_call: TRBV10-2
j_call: TRBJ2-1
d_call: -
cdr3_nt: TGCGCCAGCAGTGAGGGGGGCCCGCAGTTCTTC
cdr3_aa: CASSEGGPQFF

clone_size: many
v_call: TRBV20-1
j_call: TRBJ1-1
d_call: -
cdr3_nt: TGCAGTGCTAGAGGAGGCAGGGGGAACACTGAAGCTTTCTTT
cdr3_aa: CSARGGRGNTEAFF

clone_size: few
v_call: TRBV12-3/TRBV12-4
j_call: TRBJ2-5
d_call: -
cdr3_nt: TGTGCCAGCAGTCGGGACTCCCCACGGGGTGAGACCCAGTACTTC
cdr3_aa: CASSRDSPRGETQYF

clone_size: many
v_call: TRBV14
j_call: TRBJ1-2
d_call: -
cdr3_nt: TGTGCCAGCAGCCCAACTTTTAACTATGGCTACACCTTC
cdr3_aa: CASSPTFNYGYTF

clone_size: -
v_call: TRBV12-3/TRBV12-4
j_call: TRBJ1-6
d_call: -
cdr3_nt: TGTGCCAGCAGTTTTAACGGGTATTCACCCCTCCACTTT
cdr3_aa: CASSFNGYSPLHF

clone_size: many
v_call: TRBV2
j_call: TRBJ1-5
d_call: TRBD1
cdr3_nt: TGTGCCAGCAGTTTCGACAGGGCAGACAATCAGCCCCAGCATTTT
cdr3_aa: CASSFDRADNQPQHF

clone_size: many
v_call: TRBV27
j_call: TRBJ1-4
d_call: -
cdr3_nt: TGTGCCAGCAGTCCCCGTGCCGGACGAAGAGAAAAACTGTTTTTT
cdr3_aa: CASSPRAGRREKLFF

clone_size: many
v_call: TRBV29-1
j_call: TRBJ2-7
d_call: -
cdr3_nt: TGCAGCGTTGTACCCACCTTTTTAGGGGACGAGCAGTACTTC
cdr3_aa: CSVVPTFLGDEQYF

clone_size: few
v_call: TRBV29-1
j_call: TRBJ2-7
d_call: TRBD2
cdr3_nt: TGCAGCGTTGAACTTCGGCGGGCTAGCGGGATGCTCGGCGAGCAGTACTTC
cdr3_aa: CSVELRRASGMLGEQYF

clone_size: -
v_call: TRBV4-3
j_call: TRBJ2-3
d_call: TRBD2
cdr3_nt: TGCGCCAGCAGCCAAGATGCAGCGGGAGGGGTCACAGATACGCAGTATTTT
cdr3_aa: CASSQDAAGGVTDTQYF

clone_size: -
v_call: TRBV6-2/TRBV6-3
j_call: TRBJ1-5
d_call: -
cdr3_nt: TGTGCCAGCAGTTACTTAGCAGGCCCCAATCAGCCCCAGCATTTT
cdr3_aa: CASSYLAGPNQPQHF

clone_size: many
v_call: TRBV7-8
j_call: TRBJ2-3
d_call: TRBD2
cdr3_nt: TGTGCCAGCAGCGTAGGAGGACTAGCGGGGTATACGCAGTATTTT
cdr3_aa: CASSVGGLAGYTQYF

clone_size: -
v_call: TRBV12-3/TRBV12-4
j_call: TRBJ2-7
d_call: TRBD2
cdr3_nt: TGTGCCAGCAGTTTCGTAGCGGGGGGGTTTCGAGAGCAGTACTTC
cdr3_aa: CASSFVAGGFREQYF

clone_size: many
v_call: TRBV12-3/TRBV12-4
j_call: TRBJ1-1
d_call: -
cdr3_nt: TGTGCCAGCAGTTTAGCACCCCAAGCTTTCTTT
cdr3_aa: CASSLAPQAFF